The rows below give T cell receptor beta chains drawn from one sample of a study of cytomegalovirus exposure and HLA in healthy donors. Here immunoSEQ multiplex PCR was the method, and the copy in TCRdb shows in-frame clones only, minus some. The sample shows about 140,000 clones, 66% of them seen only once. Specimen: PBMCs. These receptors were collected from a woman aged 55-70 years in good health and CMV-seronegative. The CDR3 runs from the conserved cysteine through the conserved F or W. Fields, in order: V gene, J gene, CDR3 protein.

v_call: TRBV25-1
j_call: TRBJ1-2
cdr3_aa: CASMGRGLPNYGYTF

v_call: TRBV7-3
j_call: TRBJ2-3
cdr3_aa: CASSATHGTDTQYF

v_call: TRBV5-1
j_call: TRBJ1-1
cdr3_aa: CASSLIGGNTEAFF

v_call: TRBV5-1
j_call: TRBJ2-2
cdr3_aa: CASSHLGTSGGANTGELFF

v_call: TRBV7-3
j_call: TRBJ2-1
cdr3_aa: CASSLGAPRTSGDNEQFF

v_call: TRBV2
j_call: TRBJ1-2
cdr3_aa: CASSEVGSYGYTF

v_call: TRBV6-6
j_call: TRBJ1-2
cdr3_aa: CASSSPGQGLYGYTF

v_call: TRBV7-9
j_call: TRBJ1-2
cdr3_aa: CASSLAQAYGYTF

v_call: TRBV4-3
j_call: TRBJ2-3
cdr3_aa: CASSQDIGPGGTDTQYF

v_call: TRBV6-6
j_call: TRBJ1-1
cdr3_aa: CASSGGTMNTEAFF

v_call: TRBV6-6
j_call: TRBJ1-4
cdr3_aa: CASSRRETEKLFF

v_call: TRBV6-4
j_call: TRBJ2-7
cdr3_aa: CASTGAGYAYEQYF

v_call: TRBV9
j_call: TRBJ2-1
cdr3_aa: CASSRDRGRDEQFF

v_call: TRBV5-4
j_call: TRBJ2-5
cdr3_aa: CASSSGGTSQETQYF

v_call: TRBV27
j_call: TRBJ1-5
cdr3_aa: CASSFGISNQPQHF

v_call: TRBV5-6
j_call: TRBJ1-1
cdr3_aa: CASVGAGGDTEAFF

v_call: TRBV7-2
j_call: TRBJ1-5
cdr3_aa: CASSRVRGSNQPQHF

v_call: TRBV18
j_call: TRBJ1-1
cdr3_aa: CASSSQTRNTEAFF

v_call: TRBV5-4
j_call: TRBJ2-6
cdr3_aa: CASSAGNSGANVLTF

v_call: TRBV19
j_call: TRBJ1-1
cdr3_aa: CASSPTGVINTEAFF

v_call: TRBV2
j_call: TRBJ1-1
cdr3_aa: CASRGGRGTEAFF

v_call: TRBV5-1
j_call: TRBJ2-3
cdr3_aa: CASSLATASSTDTQYF

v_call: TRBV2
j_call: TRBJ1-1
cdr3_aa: CASRYLSTGPNTEAFF

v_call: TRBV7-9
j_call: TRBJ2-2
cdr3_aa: CASSLALGGADTGELFF

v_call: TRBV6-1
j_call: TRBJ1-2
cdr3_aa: CASSVWATGGNRYGYTF

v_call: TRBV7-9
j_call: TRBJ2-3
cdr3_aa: CASSVDTSTDTQYF

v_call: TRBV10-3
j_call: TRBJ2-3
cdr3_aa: CAISVSGQDTDTQYF

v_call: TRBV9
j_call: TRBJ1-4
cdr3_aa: CASSVGGGWEKLFF

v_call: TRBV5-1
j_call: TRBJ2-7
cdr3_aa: CASSLEGRGEDEQYF

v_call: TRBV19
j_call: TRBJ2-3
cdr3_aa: CASRKDNLPDTQYF

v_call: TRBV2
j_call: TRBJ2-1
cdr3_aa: CASNLAGGPSYNEQFF

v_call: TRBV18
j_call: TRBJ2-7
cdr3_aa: CASSPIQGSNEQYF

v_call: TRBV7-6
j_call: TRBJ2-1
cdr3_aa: CASSLGGSGSSYNEQFF